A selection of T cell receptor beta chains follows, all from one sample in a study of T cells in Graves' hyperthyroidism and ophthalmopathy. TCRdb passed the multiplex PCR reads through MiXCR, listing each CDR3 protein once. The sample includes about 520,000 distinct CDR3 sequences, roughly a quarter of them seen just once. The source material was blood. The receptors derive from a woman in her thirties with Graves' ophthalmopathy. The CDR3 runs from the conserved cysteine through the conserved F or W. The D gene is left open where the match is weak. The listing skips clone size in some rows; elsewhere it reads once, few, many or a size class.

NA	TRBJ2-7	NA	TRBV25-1	CASSPTPNEQYF	TGTGCCAGCAGTCCTACTCCTAACGAGCAGTACTTC
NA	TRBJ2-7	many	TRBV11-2	CASSHPPTYEQYF	TGTGCCAGCAGTCATCCTCCTACCTACGAGCAGTACTTC
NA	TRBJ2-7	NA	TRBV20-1	CSAPSRAGFNEQYF	TGCAGTGCTCCCTCTCGGGCAGGGTTTAACGAGCAGTACTTC
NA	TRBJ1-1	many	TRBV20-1	CSASRGVDEAFF	TGCAGTGCTAGCCGGGGCGTGGATGAAGCTTTCTTT
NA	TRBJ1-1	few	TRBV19	CASSRLDRNTEAFF	TGTGCCAGTAGTAGGCTGGACCGGAACACTGAAGCTTTCTTT
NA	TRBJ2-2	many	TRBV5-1	CASTSRSNTGELFF	TGCGCCAGCACCTCCCGCTCGAACACCGGGGAGCTGTTTTTT
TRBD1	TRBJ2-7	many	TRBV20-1	CSAQDRENEQYF	TGCAGTGCTCAGGACAGGGAAAACGAGCAGTACTTC
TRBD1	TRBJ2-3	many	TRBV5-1	CASSWGQENPPYTQYF	TGCGCCAGCAGCTGGGGACAGGAGAACCCACCTTATACGCAGTATTTT
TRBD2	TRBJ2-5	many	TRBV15	CATSRAVGGETQYF	TGTGCCACCAGCAGAGCGGTCGGGGGGGAGACCCAGTACTTC
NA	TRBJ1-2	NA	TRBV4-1	CASSQDWHSGNYGYTF	TGCGCCAGCAGCCAAGATTGGCACAGCGGAAACTATGGCTACACCTTC
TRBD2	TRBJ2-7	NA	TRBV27	CASTSGRVQGFHEQYF	TGTGCCAGCACTAGCGGGAGGGTCCAGGGGTTCCACGAGCAGTACTTC
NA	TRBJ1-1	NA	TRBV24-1	CATSQGSGGDGVFF	TGTGCCACCAGCCAAGGCTCGGGGGGGGATGGAGTTTTCTTT
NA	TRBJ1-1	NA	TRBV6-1	CASTPDGITEAFF	TGTGCCAGCACCCCGGACGGAATCACTGAAGCTTTCTTT
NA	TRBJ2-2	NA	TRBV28	CASSLIGQLNTGELFF	TGTGCCAGCAGTTTAATCGGACAGTTGAACACCGGGGAGCTGTTTTTT
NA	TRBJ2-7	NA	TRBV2	CASSETGGFFYEQYF	TGTGCCAGCAGTGAAACCGGGGGATTCTTCTACGAGCAGTACTTC
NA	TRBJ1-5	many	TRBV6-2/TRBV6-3	CASSYGGGANQPQHF	TGTGCCAGCAGTTACGGCGGGGGAGCCAATCAGCCCCAGCATTTT
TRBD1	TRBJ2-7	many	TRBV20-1	CSAREPGQGGYEQYF	TGCAGTGCTAGAGAGCCGGGACAGGGCGGCTACGAGCAGTACTTC
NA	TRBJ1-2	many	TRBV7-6	CASSLEQGYGYTF	TGTGCCAGCAGCTTAGAGCAGGGGTATGGCTACACCTTC
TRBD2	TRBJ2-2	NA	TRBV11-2	CASSPSGGANTGELFF	TGTGCCAGCTCTCCCAGCGGGGGCGCGAACACCGGGGAGCTGTTTTTT
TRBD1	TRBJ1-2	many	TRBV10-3	CAISEGGTGGTYGYTF	TGTGCCATCAGTGAGGGGGGGACAGGGGGAACCTATGGCTACACCTTC
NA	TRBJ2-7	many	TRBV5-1	CASSDMERGPYEQYF	TGCGCCAGCAGCGACATGGAGAGGGGACCCTACGAGCAGTACTTC
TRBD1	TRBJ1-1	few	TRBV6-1	CASSVMTGTEAFF	TGTGCCAGCAGTGTAATGACAGGGACAGAAGCTTTCTTT
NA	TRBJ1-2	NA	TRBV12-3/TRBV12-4	CASSRYPTTANYGYTF	TGTGCCAGCAGCCGCTACCCGACCACGGCTAACTATGGCTACACCTTC
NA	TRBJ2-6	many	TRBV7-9	CASSVSLAAANVLTF	TGTGCCAGCAGCGTTTCCTTGGCGGCCGCCAACGTCCTGACTTTC
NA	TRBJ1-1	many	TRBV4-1	CASSLTRTGVEAFF	TGCGCCAGCAGCCTTACTCGGACCGGGGTCGAAGCTTTCTTT
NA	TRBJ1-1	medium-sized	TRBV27	CASSPSATGSTEAFF	TGTGCCAGCAGTCCCTCGGCCACCGGGAGCACTGAAGCTTTCTTT
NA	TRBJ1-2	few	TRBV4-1	CASSRIGWGGSDGYTF	TGCGCCAGCAGCCGAATTGGGTGGGGAGGGTCGGATGGCTACACCTTC
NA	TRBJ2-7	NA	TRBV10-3	CAISDSKTLLEQYF	TGTGCCATCAGTGATAGTAAGACCCTCCTCGAGCAGTACTTC
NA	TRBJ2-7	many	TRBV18	CASSPNRNYEQYF	TGTGCCAGCTCACCAAACAGGAACTACGAGCAGTACTTC
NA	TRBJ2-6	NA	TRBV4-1	CASSTLAGANVLTF	TGCGCCAGCAGCACACTAGCTGGGGCCAACGTCCTGACTTTC
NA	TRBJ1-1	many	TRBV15	CATSREGEGLGDTEAFF	TGTGCCACCAGCAGAGAGGGGGAAGGCCTAGGGGACACTGAAGCTTTCTTT
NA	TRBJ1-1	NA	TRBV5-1	CASSLQDVNTEAFF	TGCGCCAGCAGCTTACAGGATGTGAACACTGAAGCTTTCTTT
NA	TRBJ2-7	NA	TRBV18	CASSPGTGIEQYF	TGTGCCAGCTCGCCCGGGACCGGGATAGAGCAGTACTTC
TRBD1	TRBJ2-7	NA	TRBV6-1	CASTDRGYTYEQYF	TGTGCCAGCACAGACAGGGGGTATACCTACGAGCAGTACTTC
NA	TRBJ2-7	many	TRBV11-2	CASSLTPPGFSYEQYF	TGTGCCAGCAGCTTAACCCCGCCAGGGTTTTCCTACGAGCAGTACTTC
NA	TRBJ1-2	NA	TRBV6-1	CASSLSANSNYGYTF	TGTGCCAGCAGTCTGTCCGCGAACTCTAACTATGGCTACACCTTC
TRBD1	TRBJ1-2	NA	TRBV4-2	CASSQDWTGDNYGYTF	TGTGCCAGCAGCCAAGATTGGACAGGGGACAACTATGGCTACACCTTC
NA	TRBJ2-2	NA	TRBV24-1	CATSDFGQVTGELFF	TGTGCCACCAGTGATTTCGGGCAGGTAACCGGGGAGCTGTTTTTT